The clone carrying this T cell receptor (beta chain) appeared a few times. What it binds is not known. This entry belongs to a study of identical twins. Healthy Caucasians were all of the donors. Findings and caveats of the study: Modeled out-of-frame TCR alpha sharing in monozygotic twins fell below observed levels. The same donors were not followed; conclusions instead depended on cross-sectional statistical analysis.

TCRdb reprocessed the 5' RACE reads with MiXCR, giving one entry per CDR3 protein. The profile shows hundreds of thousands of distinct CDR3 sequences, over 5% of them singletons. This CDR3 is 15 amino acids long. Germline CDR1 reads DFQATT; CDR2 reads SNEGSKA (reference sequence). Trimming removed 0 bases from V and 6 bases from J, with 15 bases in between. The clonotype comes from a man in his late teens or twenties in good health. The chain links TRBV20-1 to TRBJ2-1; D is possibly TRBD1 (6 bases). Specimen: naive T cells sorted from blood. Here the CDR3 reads CSARDQGSSLNEQFF. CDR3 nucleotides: TGCAGTGCTAGAGATCAGGGGAGCTCTCTCAATGAGCAGTTCTTC.